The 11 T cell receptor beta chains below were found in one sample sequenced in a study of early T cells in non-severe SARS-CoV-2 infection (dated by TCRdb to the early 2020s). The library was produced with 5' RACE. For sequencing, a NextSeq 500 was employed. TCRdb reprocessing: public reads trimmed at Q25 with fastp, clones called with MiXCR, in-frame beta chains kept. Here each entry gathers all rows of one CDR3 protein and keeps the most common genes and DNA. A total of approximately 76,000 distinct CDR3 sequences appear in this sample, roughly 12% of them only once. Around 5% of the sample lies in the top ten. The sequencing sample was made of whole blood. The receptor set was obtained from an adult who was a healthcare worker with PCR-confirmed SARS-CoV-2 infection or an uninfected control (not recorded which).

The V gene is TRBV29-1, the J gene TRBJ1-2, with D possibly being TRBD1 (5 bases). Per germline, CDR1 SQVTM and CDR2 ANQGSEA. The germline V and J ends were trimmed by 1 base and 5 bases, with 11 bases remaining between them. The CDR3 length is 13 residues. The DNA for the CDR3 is TGCAGCGTTGAAGCAGGGAGTAATTATGGCTACACCTTC. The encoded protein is CSVEAGSNYGYTF.

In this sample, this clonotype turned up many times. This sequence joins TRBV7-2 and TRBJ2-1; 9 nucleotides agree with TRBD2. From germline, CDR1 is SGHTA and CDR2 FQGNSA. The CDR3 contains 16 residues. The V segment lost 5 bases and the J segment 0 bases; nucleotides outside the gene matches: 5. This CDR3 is CASSPGSGSSYNEQFF. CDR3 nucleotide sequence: TGTGCCAGCAGCCCCGGTAGCGGGAGCTCCTACAATGAGCAGTTCTTC.

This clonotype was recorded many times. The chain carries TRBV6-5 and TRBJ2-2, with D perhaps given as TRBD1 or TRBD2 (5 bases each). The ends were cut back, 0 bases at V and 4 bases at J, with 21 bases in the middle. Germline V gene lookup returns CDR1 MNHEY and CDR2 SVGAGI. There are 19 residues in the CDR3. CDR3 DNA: TGTGCCAGCAGTTACTCGGGGGTGGTCCGGTCTGGAGGCACCGGGGAGCTGTTTTTT. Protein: CASSYSGVVRSGGTGELFF.

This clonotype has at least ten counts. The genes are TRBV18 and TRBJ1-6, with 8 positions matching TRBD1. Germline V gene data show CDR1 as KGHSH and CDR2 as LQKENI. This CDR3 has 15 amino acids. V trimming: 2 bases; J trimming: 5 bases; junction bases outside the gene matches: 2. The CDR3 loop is CASSPTGGNNSPLHF. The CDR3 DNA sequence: TGTGCCAGCTCACCAACAGGGGGTAATAATTCACCCCTCCACTTT.

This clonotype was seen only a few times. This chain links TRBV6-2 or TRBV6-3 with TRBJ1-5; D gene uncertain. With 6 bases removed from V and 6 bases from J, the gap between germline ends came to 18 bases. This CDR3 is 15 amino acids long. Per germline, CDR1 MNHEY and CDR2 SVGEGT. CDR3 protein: CASRFTGPLGQPQHF. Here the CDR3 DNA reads TGTGCCAGCAGATTCACCGGCCCCCTCGGTCAGCCCCAGCATTTT.

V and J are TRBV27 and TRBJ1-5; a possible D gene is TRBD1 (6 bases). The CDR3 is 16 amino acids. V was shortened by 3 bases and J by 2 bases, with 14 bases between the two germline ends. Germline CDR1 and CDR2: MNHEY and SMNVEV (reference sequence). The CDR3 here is CASSFLRGGRNQPQHF. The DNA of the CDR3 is TGTGCCAGCAGTTTCCTCCGTGGGGGCCGCAATCAGCCCCAGCATTTT.

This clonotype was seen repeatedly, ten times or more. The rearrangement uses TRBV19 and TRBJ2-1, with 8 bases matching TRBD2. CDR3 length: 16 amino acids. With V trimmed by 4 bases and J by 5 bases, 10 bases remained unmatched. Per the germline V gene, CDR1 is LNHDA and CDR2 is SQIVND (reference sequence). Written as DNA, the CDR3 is TGTGCCAGTAGTAGGGCTACCGGGAGGGGGAACAATGAGCAGTTCTTC. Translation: CASSRATGRGNNEQFF.

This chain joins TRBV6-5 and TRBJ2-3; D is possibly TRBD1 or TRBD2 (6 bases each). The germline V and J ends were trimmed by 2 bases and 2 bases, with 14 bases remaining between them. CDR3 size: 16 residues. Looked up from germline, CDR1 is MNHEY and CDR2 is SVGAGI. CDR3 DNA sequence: TGTGCCAGCAGTTACGCGACAGGACTACCCACAGATACGCAGTATTTT. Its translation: CASSYATGLPTDTQYF.

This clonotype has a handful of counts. The chain's CDR3 is CASQLGISYEQYF. Here the CDR3 DNA reads TGTGCCAGCCAACTTGGGATCTCCTACGAGCAGTACTTC. This sequence joins TRBV9 and TRBJ2-7, with D hard to call. The CDR3 consists of 13 residues. CDR1 is SGDLS, CDR2 YYNGEE, per germline. The V end was cut by 7 bases, the J end by 0 bases, with 11 bases between.

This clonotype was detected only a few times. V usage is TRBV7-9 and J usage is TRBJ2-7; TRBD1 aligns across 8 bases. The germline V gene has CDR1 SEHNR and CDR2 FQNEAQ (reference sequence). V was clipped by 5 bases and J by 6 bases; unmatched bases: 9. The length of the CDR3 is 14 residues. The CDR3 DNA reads TGTGCCAGCAGCCAGTCGGGACAGGCGCTCGAGCAGTACTTC. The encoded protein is CASSQSGQALEQYF.

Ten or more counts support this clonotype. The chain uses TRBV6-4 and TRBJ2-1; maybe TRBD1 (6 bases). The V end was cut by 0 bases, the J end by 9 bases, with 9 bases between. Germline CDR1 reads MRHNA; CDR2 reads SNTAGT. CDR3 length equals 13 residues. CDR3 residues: CASSDSQGTEQFF. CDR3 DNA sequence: TGTGCCAGCAGTGACTCCCAGGGGACTGAGCAGTTCTTC.